The T cell receptor beta chain under discussion was sequenced for a study of T cells in Graves' hyperthyroidism and ophthalmopathy. As for the study in general: Upon initial diagnosis and before any treatment, peripheral blood was collected. Study conclusions and caveats: Blood shared most expanded thyroid clonotypes above 0.001.

This clonotype was seen many times. Antigen specificity is unknown. TCR beta CDR3 region amplification was performed from RNA transcripts. The HTBI primer set drove a first-round RT-PCR of the TCR CDR3. TCRdb reprocessed the multiplex PCR reads via MiXCR and lists one record per CDR3 protein. The sample lists under 350,000 distinct CDR3 sequences, less than 30% occurring once. Used for diagnoses were clinical symptoms, serum thyroxine and TRAb, thyroid ultrasound and orbital computed tomography. Source material for PBMCs was around 10 ml fresh peripheral blood. Trimming pared 3 bases from V and 2 bases from J, leaving 13 bases between. The CDR3 has 15 amino acids. Germline CDR1 LNHDA, CDR2 SQIVND (reference sequence).

The TCR sequence derives from a man in his forties or fifties with Graves' hyperthyroidism that later progressed to Graves' ophthalmopathy. Sequencing was performed on blood. V usage is TRBV19 and J usage is TRBJ2-5, with D possibly matching TRBD2 (6 bases). The CDR3 bases are TGTGCCAGTAGTATTGCCAGGGAGGATCAAGAGACCCAGTACTTC. This translates into CASSIAREDQETQYF.